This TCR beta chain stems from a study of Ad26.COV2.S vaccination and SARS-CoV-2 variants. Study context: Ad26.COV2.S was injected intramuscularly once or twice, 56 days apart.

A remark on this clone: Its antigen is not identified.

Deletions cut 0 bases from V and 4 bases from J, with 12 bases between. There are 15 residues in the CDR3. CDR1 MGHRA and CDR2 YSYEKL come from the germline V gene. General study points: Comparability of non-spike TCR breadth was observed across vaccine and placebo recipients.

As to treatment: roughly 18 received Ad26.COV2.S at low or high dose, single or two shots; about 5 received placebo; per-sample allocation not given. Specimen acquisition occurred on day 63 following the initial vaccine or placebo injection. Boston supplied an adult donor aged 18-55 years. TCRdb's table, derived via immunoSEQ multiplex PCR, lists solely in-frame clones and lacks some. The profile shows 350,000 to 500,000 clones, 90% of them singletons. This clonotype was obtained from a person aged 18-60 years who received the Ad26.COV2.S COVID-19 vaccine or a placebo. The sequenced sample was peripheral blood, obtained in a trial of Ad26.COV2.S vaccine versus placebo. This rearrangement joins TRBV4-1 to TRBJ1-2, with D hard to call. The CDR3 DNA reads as TGCGCCAGCAGCCAAGATGTCCAGCCCAGCTATGGCTACACCTTC. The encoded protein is CASSQDVQPSYGYTF.